This TCR beta chain was identified during a study of tumor and adjacent non-tumor tissue in lung cancer. Ten or more counts support this clonotype. CDR3 length: 14 amino acids. Germline CDR1 is MDHEN and CDR2 is SYDVKM. Trimming took off 8 bases at V and 4 bases at J, with 16 bases between the two ends. A modified ARM-PCR protocol with three rounds of nested PCR amplified TCRbeta. TCRdb reprocessed the multiplex PCR reads with MiXCR, giving one entry per CDR3 protein. The sample shows 85,000 or so distinct CDR3 sequences, more than 65% of them seen only once. RNA was extracted from bulk tissue without any cell sorting. This non-tumor lung sample came from over 3 cm beyond the tumor edge.

The V gene is TRBV28, the J gene TRBJ2-3, with a possible D match to TRBD1 (6 bases). Sequencing was performed on distant non-tumor lung tissue. The clonotype originates from a woman in her forties or fifties with non-small cell lung cancer. CDR3 DNA sequence: TGTGCCAGCGGGACAACTAGAAGCGCAGATACGCAGTATTTT. This gives the protein CASGTTRSADTQYF.